This T cell receptor beta chain appears in the sequencing data of a study of cytomegalovirus exposure and HLA in healthy donors. Study-level points and caveats: Per a later analysis, 16,951 TCR beta sequences showed association with HLA alleles at 0.05 false discovery rate.

A word on this clone: What it recognizes is unknown. Other nucleotide sequences from this sample produce the same CDR3.

The PCR employed 60 Vbeta primers together with 13 Jbeta primers. Sequencing was performed with immunoSEQ multiplex PCR; in TCRdb, only in-frame clones are kept and a portion is missing. This repertoire shows more than 85,000 clones, 73% found once; its top ten account for approximately 8.4%. This TCR came from a man aged 40-50 years in good health and CMV-seronegative. Input material: PBMCs.

Here the CDR3 DNA reads TGTGCCAGCAGCTTAGGACTAGCGGGGGATACGCAGTATTTT. This sequence encodes CASSLGLAGDTQYF. The chain combines TRBV7-2 with TRBJ2-3, with 11 positions matching TRBD2. V lost 1 base and J lost 6; bases outside the gene matches: 0. The CDR3 consists of 14 residues. Per germline, CDR1 SGHTA and CDR2 FQGNSA.